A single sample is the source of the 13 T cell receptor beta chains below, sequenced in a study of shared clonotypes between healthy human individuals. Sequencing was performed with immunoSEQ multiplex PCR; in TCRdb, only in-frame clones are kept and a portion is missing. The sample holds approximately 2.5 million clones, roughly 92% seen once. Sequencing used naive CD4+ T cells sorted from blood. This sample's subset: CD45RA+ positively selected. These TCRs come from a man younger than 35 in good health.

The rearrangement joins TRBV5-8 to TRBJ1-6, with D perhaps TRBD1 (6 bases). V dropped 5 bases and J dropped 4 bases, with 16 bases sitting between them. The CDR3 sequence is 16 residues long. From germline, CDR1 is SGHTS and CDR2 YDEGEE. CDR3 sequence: CASRAWGDTYNSPLHF. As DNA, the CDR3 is TGTGCCAGCAGGGCGTGGGGGGACACTTATAATTCACCCCTCCACTTT.

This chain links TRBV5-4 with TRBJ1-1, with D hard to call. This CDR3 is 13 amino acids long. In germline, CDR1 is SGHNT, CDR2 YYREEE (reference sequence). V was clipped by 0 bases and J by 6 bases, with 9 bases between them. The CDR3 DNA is TGTGCCAGCAGCTTGGATGAGGTAGCTGAAGCTTTCTTT. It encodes CASSLDEVAEAFF.

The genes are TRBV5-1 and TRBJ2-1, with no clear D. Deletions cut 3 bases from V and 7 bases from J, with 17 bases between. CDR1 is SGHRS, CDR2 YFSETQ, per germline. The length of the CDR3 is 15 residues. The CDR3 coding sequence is TGCGCCAGCAGCTCTCGGGCAAATCCTGGAAATGAGCAGTTCTTC. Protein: CASSSRANPGNEQFF.

The CDR3 here is CASSGGLPAQYF. The CDR3 nucleotides are TGTGCCAGCAGCGGGGGACTACCGGCGCAGTATTTT. The genes are TRBV5-4 and TRBJ2-3, with 7 bases matching TRBD2. The V segment lost 4 bases and the J segment 10 bases; nucleotides outside the gene matches: 6. Per the germline V gene, CDR1 is SGHNT and CDR2 is YYREEE (reference sequence). The CDR3 length is 12 residues.

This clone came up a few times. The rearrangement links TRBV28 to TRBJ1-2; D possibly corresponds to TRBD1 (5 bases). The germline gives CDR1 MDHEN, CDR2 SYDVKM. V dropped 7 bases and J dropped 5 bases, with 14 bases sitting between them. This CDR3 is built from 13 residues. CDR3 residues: CASNPGPSYGYTF. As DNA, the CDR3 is TGTGCCAGCAATCCGGGACCCTCTTATGGCTACACCTTC.

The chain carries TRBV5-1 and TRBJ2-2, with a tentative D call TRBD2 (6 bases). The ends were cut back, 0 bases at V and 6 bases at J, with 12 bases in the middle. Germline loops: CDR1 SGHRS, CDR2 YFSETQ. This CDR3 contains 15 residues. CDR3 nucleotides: TGCGCCAGCAGCTTGGAGGCGGGGTACGCCGGGGAGCTGTTTTTT. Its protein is CASSLEAGYAGELFF.

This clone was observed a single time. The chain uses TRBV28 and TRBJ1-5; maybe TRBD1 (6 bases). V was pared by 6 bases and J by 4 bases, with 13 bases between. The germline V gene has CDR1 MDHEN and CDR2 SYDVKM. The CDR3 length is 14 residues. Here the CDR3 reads CASSRTDRNQPQHF. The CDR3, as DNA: TGTGCCAGCAGCAGAACTGACAGGAATCAGCCCCAGCATTTT.

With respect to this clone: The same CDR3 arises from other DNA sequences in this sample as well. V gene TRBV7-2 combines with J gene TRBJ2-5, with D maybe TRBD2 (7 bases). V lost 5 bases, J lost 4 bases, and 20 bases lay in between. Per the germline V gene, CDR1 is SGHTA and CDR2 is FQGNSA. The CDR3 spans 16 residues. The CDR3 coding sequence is TGTGCCAGCAGCGTTATCTCGGGGGCGGGAGCAGAGACCCAGTACTTC. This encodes CASSVISGAGAETQYF.

CDR3 nucleotides: TGCGCCAGCAGCCAAGAGGACAGGGGACCCTACGAGCAGTACTTC. Encoded protein: CASSQEDRGPYEQYF. The chain has TRBV4-3 and TRBJ2-7; 9 nucleotides agree with TRBD1. This CDR3 is 15 amino acids long. Germline CDR1 and CDR2: LGHNA and YSLEER. Germline trimming cut 0 bases from V and 2 bases from J; bases unmatched to any gene: 2.

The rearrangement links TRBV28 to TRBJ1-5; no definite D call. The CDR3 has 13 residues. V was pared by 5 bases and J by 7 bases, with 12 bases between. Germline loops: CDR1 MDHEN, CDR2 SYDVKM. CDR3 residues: CASSIPTRQPQHF. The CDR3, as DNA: TGTGCCAGCAGTATCCCGACACGGCAGCCCCAGCATTTT.

The CDR3 bases are TGTGCCAGCAGTCAGGCCTTATACAGGGGGCACTATGGCTACACCTTC. Amino acid sequence: CASSQALYRGHYGYTF. This rearrangement joins TRBV28 to TRBJ1-2, with 9 bases lining up with TRBD1. The trim removed 5 bases at V and 3 bases at J, leaving 10 bases unmatched. Germline V CDR1 and CDR2: MDHEN, SYDVKM. The CDR3 loop spans 16 amino acids.

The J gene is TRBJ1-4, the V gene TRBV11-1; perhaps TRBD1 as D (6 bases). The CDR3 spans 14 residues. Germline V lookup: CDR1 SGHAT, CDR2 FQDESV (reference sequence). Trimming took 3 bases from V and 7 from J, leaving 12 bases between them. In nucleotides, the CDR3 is TGTGCCAGCAGCTTTCAAGGGACATCTGAAAAACTGTTTTTT. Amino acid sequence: CASSFQGTSEKLFF.

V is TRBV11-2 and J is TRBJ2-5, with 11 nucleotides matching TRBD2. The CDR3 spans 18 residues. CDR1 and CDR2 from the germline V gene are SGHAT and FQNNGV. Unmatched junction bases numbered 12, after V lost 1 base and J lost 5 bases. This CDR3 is CASSLVTSGGSTRETQYF. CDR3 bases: TGTGCCAGCAGCTTAGTTACTAGCGGGGGCTCAACGAGGGAGACCCAGTACTTC. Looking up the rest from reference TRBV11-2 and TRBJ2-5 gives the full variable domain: EAGVAQSPRYKIIEKRQSVAFWCNPISGHATLYWYQQILGQGPKLLIQFQNNGVVDDSQLPKDRFSAERLKGVDSTLKIQPAKLEDSAVYLCASSLVTSGGSTRETQYFGPGTRLLVL.